This T cell receptor (beta chain) was recorded in a study of response to subunit inactivated influenza vaccine. Study-level points and caveats: The study's authors posited that every seasonal influenza vaccination enlists few new T cells.

The sample holds many counts of this clonotype. What it binds is unknown. Germline V gene data show CDR1 as SGHRS and CDR2 as YFSETQ. The CDR3 has 14 amino acids. Trimming cost V 0 bases and J 4 bases; bases outside gene matches: 0. TCRdb passed the RT-PCR reads through MiXCR, listing each CDR3 protein once. The sample holds about 650,000 distinct CDR3 sequences; roughly 15% are singletons and the top ten take 6.5% to 8%. The chain joins TRBV5-1 to TRBJ2-3; TRBD1 aligns across 9 bases. The clonotype comes from a man in his fifties who received an inactivated influenza vaccine. The sequencing used PBMCs from blood, collected approximately 15 days before vaccination. CDR3 residues: CASSLDRGPDTQYF. Written as DNA, the CDR3 is TGCGCCAGCAGCTTGGACAGGGGGCCAGATACGCAGTATTTT.